Shown below are 32 T cell receptor beta chains from a single sample sequenced in a study of control samples from healthy donors and cancer patients (dated by TCRdb to about 2020). Receptor amplification or capture employed the immunoSEQ multiplex PCR assay. The table was pulled from immuneACCESS by TCRdb, which kept in-frame rearrangements only. Such tables lose some clones; where checked, under half of the loss comes from unresolved V genes, and the rest has no known cause. This sample has fewer than 200,000 clones in its table, and just over 85% of those were observed once. Approximately 4.9% of the sample belongs to the ten largest clones. Sequencing was carried out using blood. Receptors originate from a woman in her twenties or thirties in good health.

V usage is TRBV6-2 or TRBV6-3 and J usage is TRBJ1-1; D gene uncertain. In germline, CDR1 is MNHEY, CDR2 SVGEGT. The CDR3 length is 11 residues. V was cut by 2 bases and J by 6 bases, with 4 bases left in between. The CDR3 loop reads CASSYPSEAFF. In nucleotides, the CDR3 is TGTGCCAGCAGTTACCCATCTGAAGCTTTCTTT.

The rearrangement links TRBV5-1 to TRBJ2-5; D gene ambiguous. This CDR3 contains 14 residues. Germline-derived CDR1 and CDR2 are SGHRS and YFSETQ. Trimming cost V 0 bases and J 3 bases, with 9 bases left between them. The CDR3 sequence: CASSLDRYEETQYF. The CDR3 nucleotides are TGCGCCAGCAGCTTGGATAGATACGAAGAGACCCAGTACTTC.

The chain employs TRBV5-1 and TRBJ2-5, with TRBD1 matching over 8 bases. Looked up from germline, CDR1 is SGHRS and CDR2 is YFSETQ. V lost 4 bases, J lost 2 bases, and 7 bases stayed unmatched. This CDR3 comprises 15 residues. The CDR3 coding sequence is TGCGCCAGCAGCCAGATAAGACAGGGGCAAGAGACCCAGTACTTC. As protein: CASSQIRQGQETQYF.

V is TRBV3-1 (or the pseudogene TRBV3-2) and J is TRBJ1-2; D possibly corresponds to TRBD1 (6 bases). The V end lost 1 base, the J end lost 5 bases, and 14 bases lay between the germline ends. Germline V CDR1 and CDR2: LGHDT, YNNKEL (reference sequence). CDR3 size: 15 residues. The CDR3 protein is CASSQGVGRGYGYTF. In DNA form, the CDR3 reads TGTGCCAGCAGCCAAGGTGTAGGCAGGGGTTATGGCTACACCTTC.

The chain uses TRBV5-6 and TRBJ1-4; tentatively, D is TRBD1 (5 bases). This CDR3 has 13 amino acids. Germline V gives CDR1 SGHDT, CDR2 YYEEEE. Trimming removed 4 bases from V and 8 bases from J, with 12 bases in between. CDR3 in amino acids: CASSTGVEEKLFF. The CDR3 DNA reads TGTGCCAGCAGCACGGGGGTAGAGGAAAAACTGTTTTTT.

CDR3 nucleotide sequence: TGTGCCAGCAGCCTGGGACGGGGGTTCTACCAAGAGACCCAGTACTTC. It is translated as CASSLGRGFYQETQYF. The V call is TRBV5-5, the J call TRBJ2-5; possible D gene TRBD2, 6 bases. Trimming cost V 4 bases and J 0 bases, with 16 bases left between them. The length of the CDR3 is 16 residues. CDR1 SGHKS and CDR2 YYEKEE come from the germline V gene (reference sequence). Full variable domain (remainder filled in from reference TRBV5-5 and TRBJ2-5): DAGVTQSPTHLIKTRGQQVTLRCSPISGHKSVSWYQQVLGQGPQFIFQYYEKEERGRGNFPDRFSARQFPNYSSELNVNALLLGDSALYLCASSLGRGFYQETQYFGPGTRLLVL.

CDR3 sequence (DNA): TGTGCCAGTAGTAACGGACAGGGCGGCAATCAGCCCCAGCATTTT. Translation gives CASSNGQGGNQPQHF. This chain joins TRBV19 and TRBJ1-5, with 8 bases fitting TRBD1. J gave up 2 bases and V 4 bases, and 4 bases lay outside the gene matches. CDR1 and CDR2 (germline): LNHDA, SQIVND (reference sequence). This CDR3 is 15 amino acids long. Combining the CDR3 with reference TRBV19 and TRBJ1-5 gives the whole variable domain DGGITQSPKYLFRKEGQNVTLSCEQNLNHDAMYWYRQDPGQGLRLIYYSQIVNDFQKGDIAEGYSVSREKKESFPLTVTSAQKNPTAFYLCASSNGQGGNQPQHFGDGTRLSIL.

This chain links TRBV11-3 with TRBJ2-4; D is possibly TRBD2 (7 bases). Trimming took 5 bases from V and 1 from J, leaving 18 bases between them. This CDR3 has 17 residues. Germline V gene data show CDR1 as SGHNT and CDR2 as YENEEA. The CDR3 sequence: CASSRTHREGAKNIQYF. In DNA form, the CDR3 reads TGTGCCAGCAGCCGGACGCACAGGGAGGGGGCCAAAAACATTCAGTACTTC.

The chain joins TRBV25-1 to TRBJ2-1, with a possible D match to TRBD1 (5 bases). Between the trimmed V and J ends, which lost 4 bases and 0 bases, there was a span of 7 bases. The CDR3 is 14 amino acids. The germline V gene encodes CDR1 MGHDK and CDR2 SYGVNS. The CDR3 DNA is TGTGCCAGCAGTGGACAGAGCTCCTACAATGAGCAGTTCTTC. Residues: CASSGQSSYNEQFF. Full variable domain (outside the CDR3, taken from reference TRBV25-1 and TRBJ2-1): EADIYQTPRYLVIGTGKKITLECSQTMGHDKMYWYQQDPGMELHLIHYSYGVNSTEKGDLSSESTVSRIRTEHFPLTLESARPSHTSQYLCASSGQSSYNEQFFGPGTRLTVL.

The chain joins TRBV19 to TRBJ2-2, with TRBD1 matching 7 bases. V was clipped by 3 bases and J by 5 bases; unmatched bases: 6. Germline CDR1 and CDR2: LNHDA and SQIVND (reference sequence). This CDR3 is 15 amino acids long. CDR3 sequence: CASSIDRAGTGELFF. CDR3 bases: TGTGCCAGTAGTATCGACAGGGCTGGGACCGGGGAGCTGTTTTTT.

This chain uses TRBV28 with TRBJ2-7; D uncertain. Germline CDR1 and CDR2: MDHEN and SYDVKM. V lost 4 bases and J lost 4, with 11 bases in between. The length of the CDR3 is 13 residues. DNA of the CDR3: TGTGCCAGCAGTTGGCAGGCCCTATACGAGCAGTACTTC. Amino acid sequence: CASSWQALYEQYF. The full variable domain, in which reference TRBV28 and TRBJ2-7 provide the parts outside the CDR3, is DVKVTQSSRYLVKRTGEKVFLECVQDMDHENMFWYRQDPGLGLRLIYFSYDVKMKEKGDIPEGYSVSREKKERFSLILESASTNQTSMYLCASSWQALYEQYFGPGTRLTVT.

The rearrangement uses TRBV7-2 and TRBJ2-5; 8 nucleotides match TRBD2. With 6 bases clipped from V and 4 bases from J, the junction kept 10 bases outside the gene matches. Germline V gives CDR1 SGHTA, CDR2 FQGNSA. The CDR3 totals 15 residues. CDR3 in amino acids: CASRSAGGRGETQYF. The CDR3 DNA is TGTGCCAGCAGGTCTGCGGGGGGCAGGGGAGAGACCCAGTACTTC.

The table lists this clone with a few counts. The chain couples TRBV9 to TRBJ2-2, with 8 bases identical to TRBD1. CDR1 and CDR2 from the germline V gene are SGDLS and YYNGEE. V was pared by 6 bases and J by 5 bases, with 9 bases of the junction left unmatched. The CDR3 length is 15 residues. CDR3 sequence (DNA): TGTGCCAGCAAGGGCAGGGGGCTTGAAACCGGGGAGCTGTTTTTT. Translation: CASKGRGLETGELFF.

The rearrangement links TRBV29-1 to TRBJ2-1, with D tentatively TRBD1 or TRBD2 (5 bases each). V lost 6 bases and J lost 4, with 16 bases in between. The CDR3 runs to 14 residues. Per the germline V gene, CDR1 is SQVTM and CDR2 is ANQGSEA. In nucleotides, the CDR3 is TGCAGCGTAGCGACCGGGACGTTGTACAATGAGCAGTTCTTC. Translating gives CSVATGTLYNEQFF.

This chain joins TRBV4-2 and TRBJ2-1; no firm D call. Trimming took 1 base from V and 0 from J, leaving 10 bases between them. The CDR3 extends over 16 amino acids. Germline values: CDR1 LGHNA, CDR2 YNFKEQ. DNA for the CDR3: TGTGCCAGCAGCCAAGCGGTGACTGGCTCCTACAATGAGCAGTTCTTC. It codes for CASSQAVTGSYNEQFF.

Note on this clone: A junction end diverges from the germline sequence, so it may reflect a read error. The chain combines TRBV5-1 with TRBJ2-7, with D perhaps given as TRBD1 or TRBD2 (5 bases each). There are 11 residues in the CDR3. The V gene's germline CDR1 is SGHRS and CDR2 YFSETQ. The CDR3 region is CASSTPGTPKF. The DNA for the CDR3 is TGCGCCAGCAGCACCCCCGGGACGCCCAAATTC.

A few counts support this clone. The chain links TRBV5-6 to TRBJ1-4; a possible D gene is TRBD1 (5 bases). V was cut by 5 bases and J by 3 bases, with 23 bases left in between. The CDR3 totals 18 residues. From germline, CDR1 is SGHDT and CDR2 YYEEEE. The chain's CDR3 is CASSLKKESGRSNEKLFF. DNA of the CDR3: TGTGCCAGCAGTTTGAAAAAAGAATCAGGGAGATCTAATGAAAAACTGTTTTTT.

This chain links TRBV14 with TRBJ2-3; the match to TRBD2 covers 8 bases. Germline CDR1 reads SGHDN; CDR2 reads FVKESK. The CDR3 is 15 residues long. J was trimmed by 4 bases and V by 4 bases; bases with no gene match: 7. CDR3 nucleotide sequence: TGTGCCAGCAGCCGTAAAGCGGGGGAATCAGATACGCAGTATTTT. Encoded protein: CASSRKAGESDTQYF.

The V call is TRBV14, the J call TRBJ1-2; 8 bases are shared with TRBD1. The CDR3 spans 15 residues. CDR1 and CDR2 from the germline V gene are SGHDN and FVKESK. Trimming at V came to 1 base and at J to 5 bases, leaving 6 bases not matched to a gene. CDR3 bases: TGTGCCAGCAGCCAAGTAGCGGGGGACAGGTATGGCTACACCTTC. The encoded protein is CASSQVAGDRYGYTF. The complete variable domain, with remaining parts taken from reference TRBV14 and TRBJ1-2, reads EAGVTQFPSHSVIEKGQTVTLRCDPISGHDNLYWYRRVMGKEIKFLLHFVKESKQDESGMPNNRFLAERTGGTYSTLKVQPAELEDSGVYFCASSQVAGDRYGYTFGSGTRLTVV.

The chain joins TRBV30 to TRBJ2-5; TRBD1 aligns across 8 bases. V was clipped by 5 bases and J by 4 bases; unmatched bases: 3. The CDR3 consists of 12 residues. Germline loops: CDR1 GTSNPN, CDR2 SVGIG (reference sequence). This CDR3 is CAWDTGGETQYF. DNA of the CDR3: TGTGCCTGGGATACAGGGGGAGAGACCCAGTACTTC.

Only a few counts were recorded for this clone. This chain connects TRBV2 to TRBJ1-6, with TRBD1 matching 9 bases. This CDR3 contains 17 residues. The germline V gene has CDR1 SNHLY and CDR2 FYNNEI. With 10 bases clipped from V and 6 bases from J, the junction kept 16 bases outside the gene matches. For the CDR3, the DNA is TGTGCCACCCTCCCGGGACAGGGTGCCCATATTAATTCACCCCTCCACTTT. Its translation: CATLPGQGAHINSPLHF. The complete variable domain, with remaining parts taken from reference TRBV2 and TRBJ1-6, reads EPEVTQTPSHQVTQMGQEVILRCVPISNHLYFYWYRQILGQKVEFLVSFYNNEISEKSEIFDDQFSVERPDGSNFTLKIRSTKLEDSAMYFCATLPGQGAHINSPLHFGNGTRLTVT.

This clone turned up a few times. The V and J genes are TRBV5-1 and TRBJ1-1, with D maybe TRBD1 (6 bases). The CDR3 has 15 residues. CDR1 SGHRS and CDR2 YFSETQ come from the germline V gene. Trimming took off 4 bases at V and 3 bases at J, with 16 bases between the two ends. The CDR3 DNA follows: TGCGCCAGCAGCACCCTAGGGGGGGCCTACACTGAAGCTTTCTTT. It yields the protein CASSTLGGAYTEAFF.

This clone appeared once. The chain carries TRBV2 and TRBJ1-3, with unresolved D. The CDR3 is 12 amino acids. Germline loops: CDR1 SNHLY, CDR2 FYNNEI. V was clipped by 6 bases and J by 6 bases, with 9 bases between them. CDR3 protein: CASSQDINTIYF. In DNA form, the CDR3 reads TGTGCCAGCAGCCAAGACATAAACACCATATATTTT.

This chain joins TRBV2 and TRBJ2-5; no clear D gene. Germline values: CDR1 SNHLY, CDR2 FYNNEI. Trimming took 1 base from V and 4 from J, leaving 10 bases between them. There are 14 residues in the CDR3. The CDR3 DNA sequence: TGTGCCAGCAGTGAAGTTGCACTGGGAGAGACCCAGTACTTC. The encoded protein is CASSEVALGETQYF.

The chain uses TRBV12-3 or TRBV12-4 and TRBJ1-4; D is uncertain. The CDR3 extends over 12 amino acids. Trimming stripped 1 base from V and 8 bases from J, with 5 bases between. The CDR3 reads CASSLGREKLFF. DNA of the CDR3: TGTGCCAGCAGTTTAGGTCGAGAAAAACTGTTTTTT.

V is TRBV30 and J is TRBJ1-4; D is unresolved. This CDR3 region has 13 residues. Germline-derived CDR1 and CDR2 are GTSNPN and SVGIG (reference sequence). The V end lost 1 base, the J end lost 5 bases, and 8 bases lay between the germline ends. DNA for the CDR3: TGTGCCTGGAGTGGAGTTGGGAATGAAAAACTGTTTTTT. It yields the protein CAWSGVGNEKLFF.

This chain connects TRBV11-2 to TRBJ2-6; unclear D gene. Germline-derived CDR1 and CDR2 are SGHAT and FQNNGV. The CDR3 sequence is 18 residues long. Trimming left V 5 bases short and J 0 bases short, with 17 bases between. The CDR3 protein is CASSHSKALSSGANVLTF. For the CDR3, the DNA is TGTGCCAGCAGCCACTCTAAAGCACTGAGCTCTGGGGCCAACGTCCTGACTTTC.

This clone was recorded only once. The chain combines TRBV4-2 with TRBJ2-3; D ambiguous. CDR3 length: 17 amino acids. Trimming stripped 0 bases from V and 4 bases from J, with 17 bases between. Germline V CDR1 and CDR2: LGHNA, YNFKEQ. CDR3 protein: CASSQESGALRADTQYF. DNA for the CDR3: TGTGCCAGCAGCCAAGAGTCAGGAGCTCTCCGGGCAGATACGCAGTATTTT.

The chain is built from TRBV7-6 and TRBJ2-7; 8 positions agree with TRBD2. The CDR3 has 16 amino acids. Trimming removed 1 base from V and 3 bases from J; junction bases left unmatched: 8. Germline V gene sequence: CDR1 SGHVS, CDR2 FNYEAQ. The CDR3 DNA is TGTGCCAGCAGCTTAGAGGATCCGGGAGGGATCTACGAGCAGTACTTC. Translation: CASSLEDPGGIYEQYF.

This clone was counted only a few times. This sequence joins TRBV7-8 and TRBJ2-7, with a possible D match to TRBD2 (6 bases). CDR3 length: 14 amino acids. Trimming stripped 0 bases from V and 2 bases from J, with 8 bases between. The germline CDR1 and CDR2 sequences are SGHVS and FQNEAQ. CDR3 in DNA: TGTGCCAGCAGCTTAGCGGGAGGTGCCTACGAGCAGTACTTC. Translated: CASSLAGGAYEQYF.

This sequence joins TRBV7-2 and TRBJ2-7, with D possibly being TRBD2 (6 bases). The germline CDR1 and CDR2 sequences are SGHTA and FQGNSA. Deletions cut 4 bases from V and 2 bases from J, with 15 bases between. The CDR3 runs to 15 residues. The CDR3 DNA sequence: TGTGCCAGCAGCTGGGGGGAGGCTGACACCTACGAGCAGTACTTC. Residues: CASSWGEADTYEQYF.

The chain is built from TRBV4-1 and TRBJ1-1, with D unresolved. Germline V gene sequence: CDR1 MGHRA, CDR2 YSYEKL. The CDR3 loop spans 13 amino acids. Trimming left V 0 bases short and J 3 bases short, with 5 bases between. The CDR3 sequence: CASSQERDTEAFF. The CDR3 DNA is TGCGCCAGCAGCCAAGAGAGGGACACTGAAGCTTTCTTT.